In its sample, the clone carrying this T cell receptor (beta chain) was seen a few times. Its antigen remains unknown. The data stem from a study of early T cells in non-severe SARS-CoV-2 infection. The overall study: The study sequenced bulk RNA from unsorted whole blood, with chains unpaired. General observations from the study: Clonotype matching in VDJdb favored anti-spike CD8 responses and did not capture private and CD4 specificities.

The protocol attached unique molecular identifiers to individual cDNA molecules. TCRdb ran MiXCR on the 5' RACE reads and lists one entry per CDR3 protein. Altogether about 110,000 distinct CDR3 sequences are present, roughly 12% being singletons, with the ten largest covering around 3%. This CDR3 region has 11 residues. V was pared by 8 bases and J by 4 bases, with 8 bases between. Germline-derived CDR1 and CDR2 are MNHEY and SVGAGI. This chain links TRBV6-5 with TRBJ1-2; D gene uncertain. Sequenced sample: whole blood. This receptor was obtained from an adult who was a healthcare worker with PCR-confirmed SARS-CoV-2 infection or an uninfected control (not recorded which). This CDR3 is CASGQSYGYTF. The CDR3 DNA reads as TGTGCCAGCGGCCAGAGCTATGGCTACACCTTC.